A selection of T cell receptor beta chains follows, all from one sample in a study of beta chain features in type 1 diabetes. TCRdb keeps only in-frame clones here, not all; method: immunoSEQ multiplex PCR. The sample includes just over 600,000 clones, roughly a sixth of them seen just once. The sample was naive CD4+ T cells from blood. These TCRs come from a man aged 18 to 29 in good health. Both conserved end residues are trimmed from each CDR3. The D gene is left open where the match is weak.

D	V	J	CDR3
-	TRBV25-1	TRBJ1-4	ASSEFGTGNEKLF
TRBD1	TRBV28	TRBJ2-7	ASSSPSDRVHEQY
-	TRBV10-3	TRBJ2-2	AISGGRDTGELF
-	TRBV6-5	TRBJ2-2	AVRRDINTGELF
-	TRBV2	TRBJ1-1	ASSTETGNTEAF
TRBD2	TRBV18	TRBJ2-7	ASQDGLVYEQY
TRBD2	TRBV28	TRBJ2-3	ASSFRGRAATDTQY
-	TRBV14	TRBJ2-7	ASTGAPNSYEQY
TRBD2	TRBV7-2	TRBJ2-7	ASSILAGERDEQY
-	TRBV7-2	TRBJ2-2	ASSLVVGATGELF
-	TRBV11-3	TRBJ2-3	ASSPNRGDTQY
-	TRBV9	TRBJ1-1	ASSVAPTANTEAF
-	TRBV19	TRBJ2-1	ASSVRGSMGGRSYNEQF
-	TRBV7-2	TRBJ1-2	ASSLDRDDGYT
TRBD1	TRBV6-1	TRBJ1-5	ASERTGGRQPQH
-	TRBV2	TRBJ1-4	ASKWGTPNEKLF
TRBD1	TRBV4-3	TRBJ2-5	ASSQELTGGIGETQY
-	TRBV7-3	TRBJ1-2	ASSFTQDYGYT
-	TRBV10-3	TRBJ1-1	AISESGSTEAF
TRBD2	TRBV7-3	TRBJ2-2	ASSHSGRIGELF
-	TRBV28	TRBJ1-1	ASTKSGTQKAF
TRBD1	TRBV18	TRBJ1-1	ASSPGQGAVGNTEAF
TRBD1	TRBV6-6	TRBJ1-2	ASTRTGGNYGYT
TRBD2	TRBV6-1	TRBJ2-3	ASSGLAGGTDTQY
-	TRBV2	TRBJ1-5	ASSETARPQH
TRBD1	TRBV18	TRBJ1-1	ASSPQTGMNTEAF
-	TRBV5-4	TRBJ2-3	ASSLVEPTDTQY
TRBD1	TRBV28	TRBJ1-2	ASSPLIGTGDYGYT
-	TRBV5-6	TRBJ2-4	ASRQWRGEGNIQY
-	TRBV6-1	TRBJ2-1	ASSVPISRSGEF
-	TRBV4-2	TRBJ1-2	ASSQGGREGGYGYT
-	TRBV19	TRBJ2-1	ASSINTGKQDEQF
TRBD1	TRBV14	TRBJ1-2	ASSRTGTGIGGYT
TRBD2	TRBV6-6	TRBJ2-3	ASSYGAGGGTDTQY
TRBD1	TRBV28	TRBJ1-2	ASSADRDYGYT
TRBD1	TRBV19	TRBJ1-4	ASSAPWTGASEKLF
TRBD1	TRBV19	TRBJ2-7	ASSIPGQGLYEQY
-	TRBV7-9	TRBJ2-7	ASSLKETGTPY
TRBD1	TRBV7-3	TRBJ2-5	ASSPGQGETQY
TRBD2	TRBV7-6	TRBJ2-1	ASSLAGLVYNEQF
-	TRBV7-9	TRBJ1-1	ASSLAAATPEAF
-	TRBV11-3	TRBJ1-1	ASSFTQNTEAF
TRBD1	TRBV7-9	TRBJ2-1	ASMQGQAYNEQF
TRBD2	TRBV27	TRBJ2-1	ASSLTPGGYNEQF
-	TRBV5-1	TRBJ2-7	ASSSGAYEQY
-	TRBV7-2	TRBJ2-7	ASRRLDNEQY
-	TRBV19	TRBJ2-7	ASSTPRGWAYEQY